This T cell receptor (beta chain) derives from a study of T cell responses to AZD1222 COVID-19 vaccine (dated by TCRdb to the early 2020s). Background for the entire study: Because spike-specific TCR depth and breadth did not differ between the two schedules, AZD1222 recipients who got a second dose at roughly 4 weeks were pooled with those who got a second dose at roughly 12 weeks. TCR sequencing was performed for about 250 trial participants, of whom some 200 were given two doses of AZD1222 and around 25 were given two doses of MenACWY control vaccine. Trial participants were enrolled by age into subgroups of 18-55, 56-69 and 70-plus years, and roughly 150, 30 and 60 TCR-sequenced participants, respectively, were included in these subgroups.

Concerning this clone itself: Its antigen target is currently unknown. Per-nucleotide qualities are absent, and no much larger clonotype sits a single base away.

Trimming leaves V shorter by 6 bases and J shorter by 5 bases, with the junction holding 9 bases beyond the gene matches. Via the germline V gene, CDR1 is MNHEY and CDR2 SVGAGI. The CDR3 measures 14 amino acids from cysteine to phenylalanine. Only the CDR3 portion is preserved as DNA: 42 bases, with reading frame beginning at the first base. The CDR3 regions of human TCRbeta chains were subjected to immunosequencing. The study's processing was this. TCRs in the repertoires were compared against a reference library of SARS-CoV-2-specific TCRs that had been generated with the MIRA antigen-specificity platform. Breadth meant the fraction of unique TCRs that were SARS-CoV-2-associated, whereas depth meant the fraction of total T cells that were SARS-CoV-2-associated. Using the MIRA data, each spike-specific TCR was mapped to the spike region that the TCR reacts to and placed in a CD4 or CD8 class. Log10-transformed breadth and depth values were compared by one-way ANOVA with Sidak's multiple comparisons tests. In TCRdb, the immuneACCESS table is reduced to in-frame sequences with V and J assigned. These tables do not hold every clone; where another copy was compared, an unresolved V gene accounts for under half, and the others remain unexplained. The V and J calls and clone size come from that table; D and trimming were worked out from the DNA. A total of roughly 130,000 clones appear in this sample, about 92% of them only once. The biggest ten clones account for about 3% of the sample.

This specimen's time point label, per the study, means: baseline before first vaccination. Samples from vaccinated people were obtained from the UK trials COV001 and COV002, which included a single-blind randomized controlled phase 2/3 trial of AZD1222 (ChAdOx1 nCoV-19) in healthy adults. For TCRbeta chain sequencing, PBMC samples were collected from trial participants at day 0 and at day 28 after the second dose. Study-level results and caveats: Conclusions about previously exposed vaccinees are limited, since just five or six AZD1222 recipients were seropositive for SARS-CoV-2 at baseline. The 56-69-year group was small, and its depth increase did not reach significance, likely because of low power. Participants were mostly white British, with more females than males. The authors suggested clonal diversity may have been underestimated. Because no day 14 peak-response samples were available, the repertoires could be characterized only after the peak T cell response. The whole spike protein was spanned by vaccine-associated CD4 TCRs, and dominant responses were seen in regions 160-218 and 743-854. After two AZD1222 doses, spike-specific TCR breadth and depth were significantly higher than at day 0 and than in MenACWY recipients. Reportedly, close to half of the unique spike-specific TCRs recognized epitopes lying outside the regions that are mutated in the B.1.351 and B.1.1.7 variants.

The sequence derives from an adult in good health. The receptor chain draws on TRBV6-5 and TRBJ1-2; 7 bases in between match TRBD1. Sequenced material: peripheral blood, taken on day 0 of AZD1222 vaccination. The sequenced DNA is TGTGCCAGCAGACCGACAGGGCTAAATTATGGCTACACCTTC. It is translated as CASRPTGLNYGYTF.